This TCR beta chain was identified during a study of molecular identifiers for immune sequencing clone quantification. Researchers sorted naive CD8 T cells as cells that were CD8+CD4-CCR7+CD45RA+. Study-wide points: Over 99% of effector molecules, yet under 1% of naive-cell molecules, were held by clones above 20 RNA copies.

CDR1 and CDR2 from the germline V gene are MNHEY and SMNVEV (reference sequence). The CDR3 covers 13 residues. The germline V and J ends were trimmed by 5 bases and 4 bases, with 11 bases remaining between them. This clonotype appeared many times. Its specificity is not known. MiXCR was run by TCRdb on the PCR reads, yielding one entry per CDR3 protein. This table has approximately 40,000 distinct CDR3 sequences, approximately 24% appearing once. The chain is built from TRBV27 and TRBJ1-1; D is unresolved. The receptor was derived from a human donor in good health. Some libraries in this study had Jurkat cell RNA spiked in. The sample taken for sequencing was naive CD8+ T cells from blood, with Jurkat cell RNA spiked in. Subset indicated: FACS-sorted CD8+CD4-CCR7+CD45RA+ naive T cells. The CDR3 protein is CASSLASGTEAFF. The CDR3 nucleotides are TGTGCCAGCAGTCTAGCCTCCGGCACTGAAGCTTTCTTT.